The TCR beta chain under discussion was sequenced for a study of blood T cell repertoires in COVID-19. Study-wide background: Collection of acute and convalescent COVID-19 samples took place in the United States, Italy and Spain. T cells, B-cell-depleted T cells, or PBMCs supplied cDNA or gDNA.

CDR1 and CDR2 (germline): SGHTA, FQGTGA. The CDR3 sequence is 17 residues long. V lost 2 bases and J lost 2, with 13 bases in between. Per the original data handling: Reference gene primer amplification gave nucleated cell count estimates. The repertoire was sequenced with immunoSEQ multiplex PCR; TCRdb's copy has only in-frame clones and lacks some. Clone size and the V and J calls come from that table; the DNA yielded D and trimming. The data hold 170,000 or so clones, with around 83% observed a single time. The chain couples TRBV7-3 to TRBJ2-6, with D possibly matching TRBD1 (6 bases). The sequencing input was peripheral blood. This TCR was sampled from a man aged 50 to 59 with active or convalescent COVID-19. The CDR3 here is CASSLFGRGTGANVLTF. CDR3 nucleotides: TGTGCCAGCAGCTTATTCGGCAGGGGAACTGGGGCCAACGTCCTGACTTTC.